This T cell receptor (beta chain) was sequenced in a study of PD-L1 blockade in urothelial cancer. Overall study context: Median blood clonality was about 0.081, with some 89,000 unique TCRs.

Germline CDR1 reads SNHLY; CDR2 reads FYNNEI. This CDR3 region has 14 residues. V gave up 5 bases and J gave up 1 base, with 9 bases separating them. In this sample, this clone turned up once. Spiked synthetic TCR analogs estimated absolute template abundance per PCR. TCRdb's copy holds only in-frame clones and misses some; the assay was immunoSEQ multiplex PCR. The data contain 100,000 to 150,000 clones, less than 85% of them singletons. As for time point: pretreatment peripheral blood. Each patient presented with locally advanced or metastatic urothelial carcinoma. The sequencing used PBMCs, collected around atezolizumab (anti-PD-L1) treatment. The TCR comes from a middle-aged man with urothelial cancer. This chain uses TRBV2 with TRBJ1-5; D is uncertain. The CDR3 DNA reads TGTGCCAGCAGTCGCCAGGCGAGCAATCAGCCCCAGCATTTT. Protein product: CASSRQASNQPQHF.